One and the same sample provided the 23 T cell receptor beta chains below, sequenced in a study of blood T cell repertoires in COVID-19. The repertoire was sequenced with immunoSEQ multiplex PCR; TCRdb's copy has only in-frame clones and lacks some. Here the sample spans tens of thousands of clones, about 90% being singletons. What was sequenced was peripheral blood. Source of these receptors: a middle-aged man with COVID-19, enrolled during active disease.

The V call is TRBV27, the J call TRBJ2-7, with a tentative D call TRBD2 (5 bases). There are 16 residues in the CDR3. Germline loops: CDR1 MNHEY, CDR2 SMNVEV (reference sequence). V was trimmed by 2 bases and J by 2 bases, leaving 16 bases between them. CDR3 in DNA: TGTGCCAGCAGTTTAAGATTTGAGGGTATGGCCTACGAGCAGTACTTC. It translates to CASSLRFEGMAYEQYF.

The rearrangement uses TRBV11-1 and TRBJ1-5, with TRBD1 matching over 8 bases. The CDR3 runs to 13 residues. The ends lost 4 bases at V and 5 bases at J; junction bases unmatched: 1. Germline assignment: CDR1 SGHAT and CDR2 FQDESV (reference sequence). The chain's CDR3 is CASSSTGDQPQHF. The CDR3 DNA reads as TGTGCCAGCAGCTCGACAGGGGATCAGCCCCAGCATTTT.

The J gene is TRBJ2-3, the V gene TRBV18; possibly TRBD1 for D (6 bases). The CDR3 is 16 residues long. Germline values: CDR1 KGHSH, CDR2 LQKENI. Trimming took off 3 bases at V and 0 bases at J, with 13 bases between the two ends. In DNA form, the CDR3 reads TGTGCCAGCTCACCGACTCAGGGGTCTAGCACAGATACGCAGTATTTT. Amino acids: CASSPTQGSSTDTQYF.

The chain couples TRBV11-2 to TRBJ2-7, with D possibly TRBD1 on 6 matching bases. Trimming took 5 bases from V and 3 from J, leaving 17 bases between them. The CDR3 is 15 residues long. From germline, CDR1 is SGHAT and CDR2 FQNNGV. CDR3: CASSPTPGQFYEQYF. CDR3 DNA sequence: TGTGCCAGCAGCCCCACCCCTGGACAGTTCTACGAGCAGTACTTC.

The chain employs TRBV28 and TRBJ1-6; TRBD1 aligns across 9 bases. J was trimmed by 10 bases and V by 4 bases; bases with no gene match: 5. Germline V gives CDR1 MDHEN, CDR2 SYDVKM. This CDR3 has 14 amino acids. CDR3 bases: TGTGCCAGCAGTTATGGGACAGGGCGCTCACCCCTCCACTTT. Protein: CASSYGTGRSPLHF.

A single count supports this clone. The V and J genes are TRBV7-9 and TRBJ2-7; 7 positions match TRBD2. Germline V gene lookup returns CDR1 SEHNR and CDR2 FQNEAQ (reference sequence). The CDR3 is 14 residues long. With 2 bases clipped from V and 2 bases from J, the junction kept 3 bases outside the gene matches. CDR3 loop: CASSLRDYTYEQYF. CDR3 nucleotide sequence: TGTGCCAGCAGCTTAAGGGACTACACCTACGAGCAGTACTTC.

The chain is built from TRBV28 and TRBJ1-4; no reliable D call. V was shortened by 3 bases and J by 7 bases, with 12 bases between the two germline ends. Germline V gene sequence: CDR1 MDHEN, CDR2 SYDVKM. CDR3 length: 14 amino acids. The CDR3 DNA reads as TGTGCCAGCAGTTTCGGTTCGGTTGGTGAAAAACTGTTTTTT. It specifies CASSFGSVGEKLFF.

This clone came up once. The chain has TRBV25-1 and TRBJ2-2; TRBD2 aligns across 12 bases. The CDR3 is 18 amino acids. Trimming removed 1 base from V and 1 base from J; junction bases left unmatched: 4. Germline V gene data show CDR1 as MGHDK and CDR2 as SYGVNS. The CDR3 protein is CASSELTSGGENTGELFF. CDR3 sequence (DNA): TGTGCCAGCAGTGAATTGACTAGCGGGGGAGAGAACACCGGGGAGCTGTTTTTT.

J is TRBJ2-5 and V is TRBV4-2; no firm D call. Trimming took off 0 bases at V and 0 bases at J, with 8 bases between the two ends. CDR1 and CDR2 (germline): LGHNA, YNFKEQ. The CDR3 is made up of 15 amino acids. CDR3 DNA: TGTGCCAGCAGCCAAGATGTAGAGGACCAAGAGACCCAGTACTTC. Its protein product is CASSQDVEDQETQYF.

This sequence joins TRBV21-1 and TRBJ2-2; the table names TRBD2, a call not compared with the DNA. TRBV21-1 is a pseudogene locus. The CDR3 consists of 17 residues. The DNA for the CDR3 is TGTGCCAGCAGCGAAAAGACTAGCGGGGACAACACCGGGGAGCTGTTTTTT. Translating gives CASSEKTSGDNTGELFF.

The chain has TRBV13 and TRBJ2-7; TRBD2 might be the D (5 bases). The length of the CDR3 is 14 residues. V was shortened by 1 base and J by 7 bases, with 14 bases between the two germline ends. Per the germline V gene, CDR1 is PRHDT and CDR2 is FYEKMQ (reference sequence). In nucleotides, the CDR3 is TGTGCCAGCAGCTTAGAACGGGGTTCGGGGGAGCAGTACTTC. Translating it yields CASSLERGSGEQYF.

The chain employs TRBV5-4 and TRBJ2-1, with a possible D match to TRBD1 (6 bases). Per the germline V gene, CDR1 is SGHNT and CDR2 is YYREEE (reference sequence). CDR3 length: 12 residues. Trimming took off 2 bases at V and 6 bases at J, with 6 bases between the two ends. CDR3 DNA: TGTGCCAGCAGCTTACAGGGCAATGAGCAGTTCTTC. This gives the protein CASSLQGNEQFF.

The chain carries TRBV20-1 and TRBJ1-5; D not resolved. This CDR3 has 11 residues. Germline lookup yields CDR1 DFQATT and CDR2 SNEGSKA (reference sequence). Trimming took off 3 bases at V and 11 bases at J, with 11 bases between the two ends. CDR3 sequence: CSASVEWAQHF. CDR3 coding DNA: TGCAGTGCTAGTGTGGAGTGGGCCCAGCATTTT.

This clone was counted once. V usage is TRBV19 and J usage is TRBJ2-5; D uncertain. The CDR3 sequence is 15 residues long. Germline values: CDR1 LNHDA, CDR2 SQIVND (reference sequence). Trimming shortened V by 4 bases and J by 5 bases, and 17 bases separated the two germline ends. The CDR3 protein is CASSTTSSAPETQYF. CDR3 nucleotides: TGTGCCAGTAGTACTACCTCATCCGCCCCTGAGACCCAGTACTTC.

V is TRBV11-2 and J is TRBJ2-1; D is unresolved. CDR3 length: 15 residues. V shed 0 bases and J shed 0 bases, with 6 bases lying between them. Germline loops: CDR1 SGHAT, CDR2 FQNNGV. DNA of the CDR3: TGTGCCAGCAGCTTAGAGAGACTCTCCTACAATGAGCAGTTCTTC. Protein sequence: CASSLERLSYNEQFF.

In nucleotides, the CDR3 is TGTGCCAGCAGTTTACGGGAGGGGGTGGCCGGGGAGCTGTTTTTT. Encoded protein: CASSLREGVAGELFF. The rearrangement uses TRBV27 and TRBJ2-2; 8 bases map to TRBD2. The junction had 5 bases not matched to a gene; V was cut back by 2 bases and J by 6 bases. This CDR3 spans 15 amino acids. CDR1 is MNHEY and CDR2 is SMNVEV in the germline V gene (reference sequence).

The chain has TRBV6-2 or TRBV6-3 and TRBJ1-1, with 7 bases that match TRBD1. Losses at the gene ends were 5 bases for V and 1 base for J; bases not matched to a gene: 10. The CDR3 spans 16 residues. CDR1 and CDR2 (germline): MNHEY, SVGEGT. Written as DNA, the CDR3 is TGTGCCAGCAGTCGCGTCAGGACAGGAAAGAACACTGAAGCTTTCTTT. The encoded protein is CASSRVRTGKNTEAFF.

The CDR3 DNA is TGCAGTGCTAGTTTCATTAGTCTAGCGGGAGAGCAGTTCTTC. It translates to CSASFISLAGEQFF. The V call is TRBV20-1, the J call TRBJ2-1, with 9 bases that match TRBD2. The germline CDR1 and CDR2 sequences are DFQATT and SNEGSKA (reference sequence). The CDR3 spans 14 residues. Trimming at V came to 3 bases and at J to 10 bases, leaving 10 bases not matched to a gene.

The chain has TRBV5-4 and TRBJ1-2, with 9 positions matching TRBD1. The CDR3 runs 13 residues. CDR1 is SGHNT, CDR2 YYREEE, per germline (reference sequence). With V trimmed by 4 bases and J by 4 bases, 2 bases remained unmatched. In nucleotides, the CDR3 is TGTGCCAGCAGCCCGGACAGGGGCTATGGCTACACCTTC. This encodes CASSPDRGYGYTF.

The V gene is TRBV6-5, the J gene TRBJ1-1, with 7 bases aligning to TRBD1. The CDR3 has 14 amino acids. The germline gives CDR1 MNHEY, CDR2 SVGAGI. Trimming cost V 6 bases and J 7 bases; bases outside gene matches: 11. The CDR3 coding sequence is TGTGCCAGCAGGGGTGGGACAGACTTCAGTGAAGCTTTCTTT. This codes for CASRGGTDFSEAFF.

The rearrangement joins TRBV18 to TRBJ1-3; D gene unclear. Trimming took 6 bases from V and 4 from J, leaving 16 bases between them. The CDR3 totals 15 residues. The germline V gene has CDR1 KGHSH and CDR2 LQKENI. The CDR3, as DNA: TGTGCCAGCTCGCTCTCAGAGGGAGCAGGAAACACCATATATTTT. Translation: CASSLSEGAGNTIYF.

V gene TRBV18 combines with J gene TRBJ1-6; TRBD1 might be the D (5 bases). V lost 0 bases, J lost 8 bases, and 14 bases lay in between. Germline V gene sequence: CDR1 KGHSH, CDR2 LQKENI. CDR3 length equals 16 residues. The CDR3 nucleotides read TGTGCCAGCTCACCACCTAACAGGAGCGGGGATTCACCCCTCCACTTT. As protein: CASSPPNRSGDSPLHF.

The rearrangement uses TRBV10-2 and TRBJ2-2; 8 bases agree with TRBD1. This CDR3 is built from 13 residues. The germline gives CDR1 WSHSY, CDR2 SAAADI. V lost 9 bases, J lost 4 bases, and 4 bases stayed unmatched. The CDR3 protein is CASQGQGTGELFF. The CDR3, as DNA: TGCGCCAGTCAAGGACAGGGCACCGGGGAGCTGTTTTTT.